Below are 22 T cell receptor beta chains sequenced from a single sample in a study of cytomegalovirus exposure and HLA in healthy donors. 60 Vbeta and 13 Jbeta primers were used in PCR. TCRdb's copy holds only in-frame clones and misses some; the assay was immunoSEQ multiplex PCR. This sample yields under 200,000 clones, of which 80% to 90% are seen a single time; around 6.7% belongs to the top ten. The sequenced sample consisted of PBMCs. These receptors were collected from a woman aged 30 to 39 in good health and CMV-seropositive.

The chain uses TRBV5-1 and TRBJ2-2; 9 bases line up with TRBD1. V shed 3 bases, J shed 1 base, and the junction held 4 bases outside the gene matches. CDR3 length: 16 amino acids. Germline values: CDR1 SGHRS, CDR2 YFSETQ. In DNA form, the CDR3 reads TGCGCCAGCAGCTCGGGACAGGGTGAGAACACCGGGGAGCTGTTTTTT. Translation: CASSSGQGENTGELFF.

The chain uses TRBV6-5 and TRBJ2-5, with D maybe TRBD1 (6 bases). Between the trimmed V and J ends, which lost 5 bases and 5 bases, there was a span of 12 bases. CDR1 is MNHEY, CDR2 SVGAGI, per germline. CDR3 length equals 13 residues. This chain's CDR3 is CASSPGQMETQYF. CDR3 nucleotides: TGTGCCAGCAGTCCGGGACAAATGGAGACCCAGTACTTC.

This clone appeared a few times. The chain links TRBV29-1 to TRBJ1-2; D ambiguous. V was trimmed by 3 bases and J by 4 bases, leaving 15 bases between them. Germline CDR1 is SQVTM and CDR2 is ANQGSEA. There are 14 residues in the CDR3. The CDR3 is CSVDNAGFGYGYTF. CDR3 sequence (DNA): TGCAGCGTTGATAACGCGGGCTTTGGCTATGGCTACACCTTC.

The chain uses TRBV6-1 and TRBJ1-2; D may be TRBD1 (6 bases). V was cut by 2 bases and J by 4 bases, with 8 bases left in between. CDR3 size: 13 residues. Germline lookup yields CDR1 MNHNS and CDR2 SASEGT. The CDR3 nucleotides are TGTGCCAGCAGTGAACGCAGGGGCTATGGCTACACCTTC. This encodes CASSERRGYGYTF.

This clone was seen once. The rearrangement joins TRBV7-3 to TRBJ2-3; 9 bases are shared with TRBD2. Per germline, CDR1 SGHTA and CDR2 FQGTGA. The CDR3 loop spans 14 amino acids. Unmatched junction bases numbered 4, after V lost 5 bases and J lost 4 bases. The CDR3 nucleotides are TGTGCCAGCAGCCCGGGACTAGCTTCAGATACGCAGTATTTT. This translates into CASSPGLASDTQYF.

This chain links TRBV7-2 with TRBJ1-1; D uncertain. The CDR3 is 13 residues long. Germline values: CDR1 SGHTA, CDR2 FQGNSA. V was trimmed by 1 base and J by 11 bases, leaving 14 bases between them. The CDR3 loop reads CASSLGERRGAFF. Here the CDR3 DNA reads TGTGCCAGCAGCTTAGGGGAACGAAGAGGGGCTTTCTTT.

The rearrangement uses TRBV2 and TRBJ1-2; perhaps TRBD1 as D (5 bases). The V gene's germline CDR1 is SNHLY and CDR2 FYNNEI. The CDR3 extends over 16 amino acids. Between the trimmed V and J ends, which lost 6 bases and 0 bases, there was a span of 17 bases. The CDR3 sequence: CASRVIGRGANYGYTF. The CDR3 DNA follows: TGTGCCAGCAGGGTTATCGGTAGGGGCGCTAACTATGGCTACACCTTC.

The chain joins TRBV5-4 to TRBJ2-2; unclear D gene. Germline-derived CDR1 and CDR2 are SGHNT and YYREEE (reference sequence). The germline V and J ends were trimmed by 2 bases and 0 bases, with 5 bases remaining between them. This CDR3 spans 14 amino acids. The CDR3 reads CASSFVSNTGELFF. The CDR3 nucleotides read TGTGCCAGCAGCTTCGTATCGAACACCGGGGAGCTGTTTTTT.

V is TRBV9 and J is TRBJ2-7; a weak D match, TRBD2 (7 bases). This CDR3 has 14 amino acids. The V and J ends lost 4 bases and 6 bases respectively, with 17 bases between them. Germline CDR1 SGDLS, CDR2 YYNGEE. The DNA for the CDR3 is TGTGCCAGCAGCCCTGGGGGGGCGCCGGGCGAGCAGTACTTC. It specifies CASSPGGAPGEQYF.

This chain connects TRBV19 to TRBJ2-2; 9 nucleotides align to TRBD1. After removal of 5 bases from V and 3 bases from J, the junction contained 1 base not matched to a gene. The CDR3 extends over 14 amino acids. Germline CDR1 is LNHDA and CDR2 is SQIVND (reference sequence). CDR3 residues: CASSDRGYTGELFF. The CDR3 region has the DNA TGTGCCAGTAGTGACAGGGGGTACACCGGGGAGCTGTTTTTT. Filled out from reference TRBV19 and TRBJ2-2, the complete variable domain reads DGGITQSPKYLFRKEGQNVTLSCEQNLNHDAMYWYRQDPGQGLRLIYYSQIVNDFQKGDIAEGYSVSREKKESFPLTVTSAQKNPTAFYLCASSDRGYTGELFFGEGSRLTVL.

This clone was observed a few times. This chain uses TRBV10-2 with TRBJ1-6; TRBD1 matches 7 bases. Germline V gene data show CDR1 as WSHSY and CDR2 as SAAADI. This CDR3 region has 15 residues. Trimming took 9 bases from V and 5 from J; bases not matched to a gene: 10. The CDR3 loop reads CASKQGTVNNSPLHF. In nucleotides, the CDR3 is TGCGCCAGTAAGCAAGGGACAGTTAATAATTCACCCCTCCACTTT.

The J gene is TRBJ1-1, the V gene TRBV5-4; TRBD1 aligns across 7 bases. The CDR3 extends over 15 amino acids. Germline V CDR1 and CDR2: SGHNT, YYREEE (reference sequence). V lost 4 bases, J lost 5 bases, and 11 bases stayed unmatched. The CDR3 bases are TGTGCCAGCAGCCCAGAAGGTAGGGGGCGTACTGAAGCTTTCTTT. It encodes CASSPEGRGRTEAFF.

CDR3 loop: CASTLSSNEQFF. CDR3 DNA: TGTGCCAGCACGCTTAGTTCCAATGAGCAGTTCTTC. The chain uses TRBV2 and TRBJ2-1; D is uncertain. Germline V gene lookup returns CDR1 SNHLY and CDR2 FYNNEI. The CDR3 extends over 12 amino acids. The V gene lost 7 bases and the J gene lost 6 bases, with 10 bases spanning the gap.

This clone was seen many times. The chain couples TRBV4-3 to TRBJ2-7; D perhaps matches TRBD1 (6 bases). V gave up 1 base and J gave up 2 bases, with 15 bases separating them. Germline values: CDR1 LGHNA, CDR2 YSLEER. The length of the CDR3 is 16 residues. In nucleotides, the CDR3 is TGCGCCAGCAGCCAAGCCACAGGGTATCCTCCCTACGAGCAGTACTTC. It yields the protein CASSQATGYPPYEQYF.

This clone was detected only a few times. The CDR3 region is CASSQGQGNYGYTF. CDR3 in DNA: TGTGCCAGCAGTCAGGGGCAGGGTAACTATGGCTACACCTTC. The rearrangement uses TRBV2 and TRBJ1-2; maybe TRBD1 (6 bases). The V end lost 5 bases, the J end lost 1 base, and 11 bases lay between the germline ends. Germline V gene sequence: CDR1 SNHLY, CDR2 FYNNEI. This CDR3 region has 14 residues. The variable domain in full, with the rest retrieved from reference TRBV2 and TRBJ1-2, is EPEVTQTPSHQVTQMGQEVILRCVPISNHLYFYWYRQILGQKVEFLVSFYNNEISEKSEIFDDQFSVERPDGSNFTLKIRSTKLEDSAMYFCASSQGQGNYGYTFGSGTRLTVV.

This chain joins TRBV2 and TRBJ2-2, with D possibly TRBD2 on 5 matching bases. The CDR3 length is 15 residues. Germline V CDR1 and CDR2: SNHLY, FYNNEI. V lost 4 bases and J 4 bases, leaving 13 bases between the germline ends. The chain's CDR3 is CASSGGWSATGELFF. The CDR3 DNA reads as TGTGCCAGCAGTGGAGGGTGGTCGGCCACCGGGGAGCTGTTTTTT.

The chain employs TRBV6-1 and TRBJ1-6, with D hard to call. Germline V gives CDR1 MNHNS, CDR2 SASEGT. The CDR3 consists of 14 residues. V lost 7 bases to trimming and J lost 8 bases, with 15 bases between them. The CDR3 loop reads CASTGGYSDSPLHF. The DNA of the CDR3 is TGTGCCAGCACCGGAGGTTACAGCGATTCACCCCTCCACTTT.

The chain has TRBV5-5 and TRBJ1-2; the match to TRBD1 covers 8 bases. The V and J ends lost 2 bases and 7 bases, in that order; junction bases with no gene match: 16. The CDR3 length is 17 residues. In germline, CDR1 is SGHKS, CDR2 YYEKEE (reference sequence). The CDR3 bases are TGTGCCAGCAGCTTAGGGGTTTTTCCGGGACAGGCCTCTGGCTACACCTTC. Its translation: CASSLGVFPGQASGYTF.

This rearrangement joins TRBV12-5 to TRBJ1-6, with 9 nucleotides matching TRBD1. CDR3 length: 16 amino acids. V shed 7 bases, J shed 4 bases, and the junction held 8 bases outside the gene matches. Per germline, CDR1 LGHNT and CDR2 FRNRAP. CDR3 in amino acids: CASVRIGTGYNSPLHF. The CDR3 DNA is TGTGCTAGTGTAAGAATAGGGACAGGGTATAATTCACCCCTCCACTTT.

V gene TRBV7-6 combines with J gene TRBJ2-1, with 11 bases lining up with TRBD2. This CDR3 comprises 16 residues. Germline V CDR1 and CDR2: SGHVS, FNYEAQ. Germline trimming cut 5 bases from V and 3 bases from J; bases unmatched to any gene: 6. The CDR3 DNA follows: TGTGCCAGCAGCGCGCGGGGGACTAGCGGCTACAATGAGCAGTTCTTC. Its translation is CASSARGTSGYNEQFF.

This chain uses TRBV7-9 with TRBJ1-2; 7 positions match TRBD1. CDR3 length equals 13 residues. Germline assignment: CDR1 SEHNR and CDR2 FQNEAQ (reference sequence). The V gene end was trimmed by 2 bases and the J gene end by 4 bases; junction bases not matched to a gene: 1. CDR3 sequence (DNA): TGTGCCAGCAGCTTAACAGGGGCCTATGGCTACACCTTC. Translated: CASSLTGAYGYTF.

A note on this clone: One end of the junction fails to match germline, which may point to a read error. The rearrangement uses TRBV7-9 and TRBJ2-4; D call uncertain. Germline CDR1 reads SEHNR; CDR2 reads FQNEAQ (reference sequence). The CDR3 spans 13 residues. This chain's CDR3 is CSSSLASVNIQYF. For the CDR3, the DNA is TGTTCCAGCAGCTTAGCTTCCGTAAACATTCAGTACTTC.